This passage covers 28 T cell receptor beta chains from one sample sequenced in a study of cytomegalovirus exposure and HLA in healthy donors. The PCR was carried out with 60 Vbeta primers and 13 Jbeta primers. Produced via immunoSEQ multiplex PCR; TCRdb's table is partial and in-frame only. The table includes a few hundred thousand clones, around 89% detected once. Material for sequencing was PBMCs. The receptors were sampled from a young woman in good health and CMV-seronegative.

J is TRBJ2-2 and V is TRBV6-1; 10 bases fit TRBD2. V shed 3 bases and J 6 bases; nucleotides not matched to a gene: 7. CDR3 size: 16 residues. Germline V gene data show CDR1 as MNHNS and CDR2 as SASEGT. CDR3 residues: CASSDGTSEVPGELFF. For the CDR3, the DNA is TGTGCCAGCAGTGACGGGACTAGCGAAGTCCCCGGGGAGCTGTTTTTT.

This chain uses TRBV28 with TRBJ1-2; 7 positions match TRBD1. V lost 4 bases, J lost 6 bases, and 2 bases stayed unmatched. The CDR3 loop spans 12 amino acids. Per the germline V gene, CDR1 is MDHEN and CDR2 is SYDVKM. The CDR3 DNA follows: TGTGCCAGCAGTTCACAGGGGCATGGCTACACCTTC. Translated: CASSSQGHGYTF.

The V call is TRBV19, the J call TRBJ1-2; a possible D gene is TRBD1 (6 bases). The germline gives CDR1 LNHDA, CDR2 SQIVND (reference sequence). Trimming took off 10 bases at V and 2 bases at J, with 14 bases between the two ends. The CDR3 has 13 residues. The CDR3 region has the DNA TGTGCCACACAGGGCCGGGCCAACTATGGCTACACCTTC. Protein sequence: CATQGRANYGYTF.

The rearrangement uses TRBV29-1 and TRBJ2-6; D is unresolved. CDR1 and CDR2 from the germline V gene are SQVTM and ANQGSEA. The germline V and J ends were trimmed by 4 bases and 4 bases, with 8 bases remaining between them. This CDR3 has 13 amino acids. The CDR3 spells CSVVRSGANVLTF. In DNA form, the CDR3 reads TGCAGCGTTGTCAGGTCCGGGGCCAACGTCCTGACTTTC.

This chain connects TRBV5-8 to TRBJ1-4; TRBD1 might be the D (5 bases). Germline assignment: CDR1 SGHTS and CDR2 YDEGEE. Trimming stripped 4 bases from V and 0 bases from J, with 10 bases between. This CDR3 comprises 15 residues. CDR3 in DNA: TGTGCCAGCAGCCCTCGGGGGGCAACTAATGAAAAACTGTTTTTT. As protein: CASSPRGATNEKLFF. The full variable domain, with the rest looked up from reference TRBV5-8 and TRBJ1-4, is EAGVTQSPTHLIKTRGQQATLRCSPISGHTSVYWYQQALGLGLQFLLWYDEGEERNRGNFPPRFSGRQFPNYSSELNVNALELEDSALYLCASSPRGATNEKLFFGSGTQLSVL.

The chain joins TRBV20-1 to TRBJ2-1; no firm D call. This CDR3 comprises 11 residues. Trimming shortened V by 5 bases and J by 6 bases, and 8 bases separated the two germline ends. Germline assignment: CDR1 DFQATT and CDR2 SNEGSKA (reference sequence). The CDR3 nucleotides read TGCAGTGCTCGGAGAGCCAATGAGCAGTTCTTC. Protein sequence: CSARRANEQFF.

This sequence joins TRBV7-2 and TRBJ2-7; D remains unclear. The germline gives CDR1 SGHTA, CDR2 FQGNSA. The CDR3 contains 14 residues. V was clipped by 2 bases and J by 0 bases, with 8 bases between them. The CDR3 DNA sequence: TGTGCCAGCAGCTTACAGCGTAACTCCTACGAGCAGTACTTC. It encodes CASSLQRNSYEQYF.

The rearrangement joins TRBV18 to TRBJ1-2, with a possible D match to TRBD1 (6 bases). The CDR3 length is 16 residues. V lost 1 base and J 6 bases, leaving 18 bases between the germline ends. Germline CDR1 and CDR2: KGHSH and LQKENI. CDR3 in amino acids: CASSPQKLPRDNGYTF. CDR3 bases: TGTGCCAGCTCACCACAGAAGCTTCCGAGGGACAATGGCTACACCTTC.

This clone has just a few counts. The V call is TRBV7-9, the J call TRBJ2-2; tentatively, D is TRBD2 (7 bases). The CDR3 length is 15 residues. V lost 2 bases and J 7 bases, leaving 14 bases between the germline ends. The V gene's germline CDR1 is SEHNR and CDR2 FQNEAQ (reference sequence). The CDR3 loop is CASSLTRGASGELFF. CDR3 sequence (DNA): TGTGCCAGCAGCTTAACTCGGGGGGCCAGCGGGGAGCTGTTTTTT.

The chain has TRBV18 and TRBJ2-2, with unresolved D. Germline V gives CDR1 KGHSH, CDR2 LQKENI. The V and J ends lost 6 bases and 4 bases respectively, with 12 bases between them. This CDR3 has 14 amino acids. The CDR3: CASSLKSRTGELFF. The DNA of the CDR3 is TGTGCCAGCTCTCTGAAGAGCCGCACCGGGGAGCTGTTTTTT.

The chain recombines TRBV15 with TRBJ2-2, with 10 bases that match TRBD2. V was pared by 4 bases and J by 4 bases, with 3 bases of the junction left unmatched. The CDR3 has 15 residues. Looked up from germline, CDR1 is LNHNV and CDR2 is YYDKDF (reference sequence). Written as DNA, the CDR3 is TGTGCCACCAGCATCGGACTAGCGGTCACCGGGGAGCTGTTTTTT. Protein: CATSIGLAVTGELFF.

The chain links TRBV14 to TRBJ1-2; 9 bases map to TRBD1. The CDR3 is 14 residues long. Trimming cost V 5 bases and J 7 bases; bases outside gene matches: 8. CDR1 is SGHDN, CDR2 FVKESK, per germline. The CDR3 is CASSTDRGRSGYTF. CDR3 sequence (DNA): TGTGCCAGCAGCACGGACAGGGGCAGGTCTGGCTACACCTTC.

The chain employs TRBV6-5 and TRBJ1-2; D gene ambiguous. This CDR3 comprises 14 residues. The germline V gene has CDR1 MNHEY and CDR2 SVGAGI. Trimming pared 6 bases from V and 4 bases from J, leaving 15 bases between. The CDR3 coding sequence is TGTGCCAGCAGCTACGAGCCGCACTCCTATGGCTACACCTTC. Protein product: CASSYEPHSYGYTF.

The chain is built from TRBV5-3 and TRBJ2-5, with TRBD1 matching 8 bases. TRBV5-3 is reported as an ORF; its role is uncertain. With V trimmed by 4 bases and J by 5 bases, 25 bases remained unmatched. This CDR3 is built from 20 residues. CDR3 in DNA: TGTGCCAGAAGCCTACCTCTTTCCGGGACAGGATCGGTAATAGGGGAGACCCAGTACTTC. Protein product: CARSLPLSGTGSVIGETQYF.

Note on this clone: At one end, the junction sequence differs from germline, possibly due to a read error. The chain employs TRBV6-4 and TRBJ2-6; a possible D gene is TRBD1 (5 bases). Germline V gene lookup returns CDR1 MRHNA and CDR2 SNTAGT. The length of the CDR3 is 16 residues. This chain's CDR3 is CASSDRENSGANVLTF. The CDR3 coding sequence is TGTGCCAGCAGTGACAGGGAAAACTCTGGGGCCAACGTCTTGACTTTC.

This rearrangement joins TRBV29-1 to TRBJ2-1; 11 nucleotides line up with TRBD2. The CDR3 loop spans 15 amino acids. CDR1 is SQVTM and CDR2 is ANQGSEA in the germline V gene. With 6 bases clipped from V and 7 bases from J, the junction kept 11 bases outside the gene matches. The CDR3 nucleotides read TGCAGCGTCCCCCAGACTAGCGGGAAAGGGAATGAGCAGTTCTTC. Its protein product is CSVPQTSGKGNEQFF.

This clone has more than one count but fewer than ten. J is TRBJ1-6 and V is TRBV7-2; the match to TRBD1 covers 7 bases. V dropped 5 bases and J dropped 14; count of bases not matched to a gene: 6. The CDR3 covers 12 residues. Germline V CDR1 and CDR2: SGHTA, FQGNSA. DNA of the CDR3: TGTGCCAGCAGCGATACAGGGGCGTCCCTCCACTTT. The encoded protein is CASSDTGASLHF.

This chain uses TRBV4-2 with TRBJ1-3; D unresolved. V was clipped by 1 base and J by 3 bases, with 10 bases between them. Germline V CDR1 and CDR2: LGHNA, YNFKEQ. The CDR3 extends over 15 amino acids. The CDR3 DNA follows: TGTGCCAGCAGCCAAGCGGGCGGGAATGGAAACACCATATATTTT. Translating gives CASSQAGGNGNTIYF.

The chain joins TRBV19 to TRBJ2-1; 12 nucleotides match TRBD1. After removal of 5 bases from V and 8 bases from J, the junction contained 4 bases not matched to a gene. Germline V lookup: CDR1 LNHDA, CDR2 SQIVND (reference sequence). The CDR3 runs 14 residues. CDR3 residues: CASSWDRGQYEQFF. CDR3 bases: TGTGCCAGTAGTTGGGACAGGGGGCAATATGAGCAGTTCTTC.

This chain links TRBV19 with TRBJ2-1; D is possibly TRBD1 (6 bases). The germline V gene encodes CDR1 LNHDA and CDR2 SQIVND (reference sequence). Trimming removed 3 bases from V and 7 bases from J, with 7 bases in between. This CDR3 has 12 amino acids. The CDR3 DNA reads as TGTGCCAGTAGTATTAGGGGGAATGAGCAGTTCTTC. This translates into CASSIRGNEQFF.

The chain couples TRBV19 to TRBJ2-3; D is possibly TRBD1 (6 bases). Between the trimmed V and J ends, which lost 8 bases and 0 bases, there was a span of 18 bases. This CDR3 is 16 amino acids long. The germline V gene encodes CDR1 LNHDA and CDR2 SQIVND (reference sequence). The CDR3 protein is CASRRAWGQSTDTQYF. As DNA, the CDR3 is TGTGCCAGTCGCCGTGCCTGGGGGCAGAGCACAGATACGCAGTATTTT.

This CDR3 reads CSVRDRGVHNEQFF. CDR3 bases: TGCAGCGTTAGAGACAGGGGGGTTCACAATGAGCAGTTCTTC. This chain connects TRBV29-1 to TRBJ2-1, with 9 positions matching TRBD1. CDR1 SQVTM and CDR2 ANQGSEA come from the germline V gene. The CDR3 consists of 14 residues. The J segment lost 5 bases and the V segment lost 5 bases, leaving 7 bases of the junction unmatched.

The chain couples TRBV25-1 to TRBJ2-3; D gene ambiguous. V lost 4 bases and J 0 bases, leaving 8 bases between the germline ends. This CDR3 is built from 14 residues. The germline V gene has CDR1 MGHDK and CDR2 SYGVNS. The CDR3 is CASSGAVSTDTQYF. For the CDR3, the DNA is TGTGCCAGCAGTGGTGCAGTTAGCACAGATACGCAGTATTTT.

The chain carries TRBV10-3 and TRBJ2-7, with a tentative D call TRBD2 (7 bases). Per the germline V gene, CDR1 is ENHRY and CDR2 is SYGVKD. The CDR3 length is 13 residues. Trimming pared 10 bases from V and 4 bases from J, leaving 17 bases between. The CDR3 protein is CATRPEGGYEQYF. In DNA form, the CDR3 reads TGTGCCACCCGGCCCGAGGGGGGGTACGAGCAGTACTTC.

Worth noting for this clone: One junction end does not reproduce the germline sequence, and a read error may be involved. The chain employs TRBV2 and TRBJ2-1; the D gene is possibly TRBD2 (5 bases). CDR1 and CDR2 (germline): SNHLY, FYNNEI. The CDR3 is 16 amino acids. DNA of the CDR3: TGTGCCAGCAAATGGGAGCTTTCCGGGGATTACAGTGAGCAGTTCTTC. As protein: CASKWELSGDYSEQFF.

Here the CDR3 DNA reads TGTGCCAGCAGTTACTCTCCCAGGGCAGGGGTTCGGGACACTGAAGCTTTCTTT. It translates to CASSYSPRAGVRDTEAFF. V is TRBV6-7 and J is TRBJ1-1, with D perhaps matching TRBD1 (6 bases). TRBV6-7 has ORF status, its function being uncertain. The CDR3 spans 18 residues. Deletions cut 0 bases from V and 3 bases from J, with 20 bases between.

Regarding this clone: The germline gene is not matched at one end of the junction; a read error may be the cause. The chain carries TRBV6-4 and TRBJ2-4; 13 positions match TRBD2. Germline assignment: CDR1 MRHNA and CDR2 SNTAGT. This CDR3 has 15 residues. CDR3 DNA sequence: TGTGCCAGCAGTGAAGGGACTAGCGGGGAAAACAGTCAGTACTTC. Its protein is CASSEGTSGENSQYF.

The chain has TRBV9 and TRBJ2-5, with 8 bases that match TRBD1. J was trimmed by 2 bases and V by 0 bases; bases with no gene match: 6. Per the germline V gene, CDR1 is SGDLS and CDR2 is YYNGEE. The CDR3 consists of 16 residues. The CDR3 DNA reads TGTGCCAGCAGCGTAGGGACAGGGAAGGGGCAAGAGACCCAGTACTTC. Translated: CASSVGTGKGQETQYF.